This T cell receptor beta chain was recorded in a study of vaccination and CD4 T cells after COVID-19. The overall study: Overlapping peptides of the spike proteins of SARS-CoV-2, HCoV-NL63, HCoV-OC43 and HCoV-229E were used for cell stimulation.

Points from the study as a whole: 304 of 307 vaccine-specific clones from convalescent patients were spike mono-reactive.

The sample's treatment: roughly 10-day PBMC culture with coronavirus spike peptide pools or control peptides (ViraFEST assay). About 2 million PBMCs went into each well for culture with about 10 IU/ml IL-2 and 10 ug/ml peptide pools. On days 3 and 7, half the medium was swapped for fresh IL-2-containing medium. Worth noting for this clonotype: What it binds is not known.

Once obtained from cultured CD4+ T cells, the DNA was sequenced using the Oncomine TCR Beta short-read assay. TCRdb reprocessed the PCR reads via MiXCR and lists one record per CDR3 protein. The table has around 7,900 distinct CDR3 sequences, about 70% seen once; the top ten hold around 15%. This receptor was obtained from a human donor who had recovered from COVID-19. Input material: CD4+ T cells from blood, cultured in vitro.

Here the CDR3 reads CASSVTGYTEAFF. CDR3 sequence (DNA): TGTGCCAGCAGTGTAACAGGCTACACTGAAGCTTTCTTT. The V call is TRBV25-1, the J call TRBJ1-1; D perhaps matches TRBD1 (5 bases). The CDR3 runs to 13 residues. Per the germline V gene, CDR1 is MGHDK and CDR2 is SYGVNS. V gave up 4 bases and J gave up 3 bases, with 9 bases separating them. Full variable domain (rest looked up from reference TRBV25-1 and TRBJ1-1): EADIYQTPRYLVIGTGKKITLECSQTMGHDKMYWYQQDPGMELHLIHYSYGVNSTEKGDLSSESTVSRIRTEHFPLTLESARPSHTSQYLCASSVTGYTEAFFGQGTRLTVV.